The present T cell receptor (beta chain) was sequenced within a study of shared clonotypes between healthy human individuals. Worth noting for this clone: Its specificity is not known.

Methods used by the authors: As immunoSEQ supplied junction-only sequences (without quality scores), filtering differed. The table came from immunoSEQ multiplex PCR; TCRdb's copy has only in-frame clones and leaves some out. V, J and clone size derive from that table, while D and trimming were established from the DNA sequence. Among about 2.4 million clones, approximately 93% were seen once, and the ten largest hold approximately 0.36%. Trimming removed 2 bases from V and 5 bases from J; junction bases left unmatched: 8. Germline assignment: CDR1 LNHDA and CDR2 SQIVND (reference sequence). CDR3 length: 15 amino acids. Study-level results: Compared with memory subsets, naive subsets generally had larger estimated richness.

This receptor was obtained from a man between 18 and 35 years old in good health. Some clones in this sample may be carry-over from other donors' samples. The chain has TRBV19 and TRBJ2-7; 8 nucleotides match TRBD2. Source material: naive CD4+ T cells from PBMCs. The subset: CD45RA+ positively selected. This CDR3 reads CASSIRGLGLDEQYF. CDR3 coding DNA: TGTGCCAGTAGTATAAGGGGACTAGGTCTAGACGAGCAGTACTTC.